This TCR beta chain is drawn from a study of beta chain features in type 1 diabetes. Expressed TCRB transcripts were sequenced because the isolated RNA had all been reverse transcribed beforehand. Generated by immunoSEQ multiplex PCR, the TCRdb table keeps only in-frame clones and is missing some. The table shows around 500,000 clones, with about an eighth occurring only once. This clone was found a few times. Losses at the gene ends were 5 bases for V and 0 bases for J; bases not matched to a gene: 3. Germline V gives CDR1 SQVTM, CDR2 ANQGSEA. This CDR3 has 13 residues. This TCR derives from a woman younger than 30 in good health. The sequencing input was naive CD4+ T cells from blood. The V and J genes are TRBV29-1 and TRBJ1-1; 7 bases line up with TRBD1. The CDR3 bases are TGCAGCGTTTTGACAGGGATGAACACTGAAGCTTTCTTT. Its protein product is CSVLTGMNTEAFF.